A selection of T cell receptor beta chains follows, all from one sample in a study of lymphopenia after photon versus proton radiotherapy. Measured with immunoSEQ multiplex PCR; TCRdb has only the in-frame clones, and not every one. The sample shows around 30,000 clones, 87% of them seen only once. Material: peripheral blood, obtained from a patient treated with proton-based radiotherapy. These TCRs come from a woman aged 60-70 years with cholangiocarcinoma. Some clones in this sample may be carry-over from other donors' samples. The CDR3 runs from the conserved cysteine through the conserved F or W. D genes are given only for firm matches. Clone size is not always given. Where it is, it says once, few, many or a class for expanded clones.

D gene | clone size | J gene | V gene | CDR3 protein | CDR3 DNA
TRBD1 | NA | TRBJ1-4 | TRBV5-4 | CASSTRTGGLEKLFF | TGTGCCAGCAGCACAAGGACAGGGGGTTTGGAAAAACTGTTTTTT
TRBD2 | NA | TRBJ2-7 | TRBV7-2 | CASSFREGLSYEQYF | TGTGCCAGCAGCTTTCGGGAGGGATTATCCTACGAGCAGTACTTC
NA | NA | TRBJ1-1 | TRBV7-9 | CASSLGPSFITEAFF | TGTGCCAGCAGCTTAGGCCCTAGTTTCATCACTGAAGCTTTCTTT
NA | few | TRBJ1-2 | TRBV5-1 | CASSRGIHGYTF | TGCGCCAGCAGTCGGGGGATCCATGGCTACACCTTC
TRBD1 | NA | TRBJ1-1 | TRBV7-8 | CASSSQGANTEAFF | TGTGCCAGCAGCTCACAGGGGGCGAACACTGAAGCTTTCTTT
TRBD2 | NA | TRBJ2-3 | TRBV10-3 | CAISEQGTSSTDTQYF | TGTGCCATCAGTGAGCAGGGGACTAGTAGCACAGATACGCAGTATTTT
NA | NA | TRBJ1-2 | TRBV30 | CAWMSIHGYTF | TGTGCCTGGATGTCAATTCATGGCTACACCTTC
NA | NA | TRBJ2-5 | TRBV11-2 | CASSFPLETQYF | TGTGCCAGCAGCTTCCCCCTAGAGACCCAGTACTTC
NA | NA | TRBJ1-1 | TRBV14 | CASSHWSGSTEAFF | TGTGCCAGCAGCCATTGGTCGGGGAGCACTGAAGCTTTCTTT
TRBD2 | NA | TRBJ2-3 | TRBV19 | CASSYRDYPYTDTQYF | TGTGCCAGTAGTTACCGGGACTACCCCTACACAGATACGCAGTATTTT
NA | once | TRBJ2-5 | TRBV18 | CASSINFQETQYF | TGTGCCAGCTCAATCAACTTCCAAGAGACCCAGTACTTC
TRBD1 | once | TRBJ1-2 | TRBV2 | CASSAQGGFNYGYTF | TGTGCCAGCAGTGCACAGGGGGGATTTAACTATGGCTACACCTTC
TRBD2 | NA | TRBJ2-3 | TRBV7-9 | CASSTQRGGKGDTQYF | TGTGCCAGCAGCACCCAGCGGGGGGGAAAAGGAGATACGCAGTATTTT
NA | NA | TRBJ2-7 | TRBV10-2 | CASSERLGVSYEQYF | TGCGCCAGCAGTGAGCGTCTAGGGGTTAGCTACGAGCAGTACTTC